Each of the 30 T cell receptor beta chains below was sequenced from the same sample in a study of T cell clonotyping in hematopoietic cell transplantation. Generated by immunoSEQ multiplex PCR, the TCRdb table keeps only in-frame clones and is missing some. The table lists some 40,000 clones, roughly 96% of them singletons. Material for sequencing was peripheral blood mononuclear cells. The receptors originated from a man younger than 40 in good health. Some clones in this sample may be carry-over from other donors' samples.

The chain joins TRBV9 to TRBJ2-3; 13 nucleotides agree with TRBD2. The CDR3 loop spans 18 amino acids. Looked up from germline, CDR1 is SGDLS and CDR2 is YYNGEE. V shed 0 bases and J 0 bases; nucleotides not matched to a gene: 4. The CDR3 spells CASSVATSGRRSTDTQYF. CDR3 DNA: TGTGCCAGCAGCGTAGCGACTAGCGGGAGGAGGAGCACAGATACGCAGTATTTT.

This rearrangement joins TRBV7-2 to TRBJ2-5; D is undetermined. Germline V gene lookup returns CDR1 SGHTA and CDR2 FQGNSA. The CDR3 has 14 residues. The ends were cut back, 2 bases at V and 5 bases at J, with 12 bases in the middle. Here the CDR3 reads CASSLNSVRETQYF. The CDR3 coding sequence is TGTGCCAGCAGCTTAAATAGTGTCAGGGAGACCCAGTACTTC.

J is TRBJ2-2 and V is TRBV12-5; D unresolved. Looked up from germline, CDR1 is LGHNT and CDR2 is FRNRAP. V shed 1 base and J shed 3 bases, with 6 bases lying between them. This CDR3 has 14 residues. As DNA, the CDR3 is TGTGCTAGTGGTTTGGGCACAGACACCGGGGAGCTGTTTTTT. Translated: CASGLGTDTGELFF.

CDR3 loop: CAISGGEWNTEAFF. The CDR3, as DNA: TGTGCCATCAGTGGAGGGGAATGGAACACTGAAGCTTTCTTT. The chain carries TRBV10-3 and TRBJ1-1; D is perhaps TRBD1 (5 bases). The CDR3 runs 14 residues. Germline V CDR1 and CDR2: ENHRY, SYGVKD. Deletions cut 4 bases from V and 1 base from J, with 10 bases between.

This clone was detected a few times. At one end the junction does not follow the germline gene, possibly because of a read error. V and J are TRBV2 and TRBJ2-7; TRBD1 agrees at 7 bases. Germline CDR1 and CDR2: SNHLY and FYNNEI. CDR3 size: 15 residues. The CDR3 DNA follows: TGTGCCAGCACTGAAGGAAGGGGGCCCACCTACGAGCAGTACTTC. Translated, it gives CASTEGRGPTYEQYF.

Notes on this clone: The junction departs from germline at one end; a sequencing error may be responsible. The chain joins TRBV4-1 to TRBJ2-7, with D possibly being TRBD1 (6 bases). CDR3 length: 14 residues. Germline values: CDR1 MGHRA, CDR2 YSYEKL. The CDR3 sequence is CASSLSSAGTTGHF. The CDR3 DNA sequence: TGCGCCAGCAGCCTTTCATCTGCCGGGACAACGGGTCACTTC.

This chain's CDR3 is CASSDRTDGNQPQHF. CDR3 DNA sequence: TGCGCCAGCAGTGACCGGACGGACGGAAATCAGCCCCAGCATTTT. The V gene is TRBV10-2, the J gene TRBJ1-5; D call uncertain. The CDR3 sequence is 15 residues long. Germline CDR1 and CDR2: WSHSY and SAAADI. V was cut by 3 bases and J by 4 bases, with 13 bases left in between.

The J gene is TRBJ1-2, the V gene TRBV6-1, with 9 positions matching TRBD1. This CDR3 has 11 residues. The V gene's germline CDR1 is MNHNS and CDR2 SASEGT. V gave up 9 bases and J gave up 8 bases; unmatched junction bases: 4. This CDR3 reads CASTGGLGYTF. In nucleotides, the CDR3 is TGTGCCAGTACAGGGGGCCTGGGCTACACCTTC.

The rearrangement uses TRBV9 and TRBJ1-6; no definite D call. V lost 0 bases and J 9 bases, leaving 13 bases between the germline ends. This CDR3 has 15 residues. The germline V gene has CDR1 SGDLS and CDR2 YYNGEE. The CDR3 DNA sequence: TGTGCCAGCAGCGTAGGGACCGGTGTTGGTTCACCCCTCCACTTT. It is translated as CASSVGTGVGSPLHF.

A word on this clone: Other DNA sequences in the sample encode the same CDR3. This rearrangement joins TRBV6-1 to TRBJ2-7, with a possible D match to TRBD2 (6 bases). The V end was cut by 2 bases, the J end by 2 bases, with 10 bases between. This CDR3 region has 14 residues. Germline CDR1 is MNHNS and CDR2 is SASEGT. As DNA, the CDR3 is TGTGCCAGCAGTGAACCACGGGGGACCTACGAGCAGTACTTC. Amino acid sequence: CASSEPRGTYEQYF.

The V call is TRBV11-2, the J call TRBJ2-7; D possibly corresponds to TRBD2 (6 bases). The V gene lost 1 base and the J gene lost 6 bases, with 16 bases spanning the gap. There are 15 residues in the CDR3. Germline V gene lookup returns CDR1 SGHAT and CDR2 FQNNGV. The CDR3 region has the DNA TGTGCCAGCAGCTTAGGAAGGGGAGGAGGGTTCGAGCAGTACTTC. Protein: CASSLGRGGGFEQYF.

This chain joins TRBV29-1 and TRBJ2-7; D not resolved. CDR1 SQVTM and CDR2 ANQGSEA come from the germline V gene. The CDR3 loop spans 11 amino acids. Deletions cut 3 bases from V and 2 bases from J, with 5 bases between. The CDR3 sequence is CSVEVAYEQYF. As DNA, the CDR3 is TGCAGCGTTGAGGTGGCCTACGAGCAGTACTTC.

This sequence joins TRBV4-1 and TRBJ1-5, with D possibly matching TRBD1 (5 bases). The CDR3 is 17 amino acids. Germline CDR1 is MGHRA and CDR2 is YSYEKL. V shed 1 base and J shed 4 bases, with 17 bases lying between them. The CDR3 nucleotides are TGCGCCAGCAGCCAAGGACTTGGGGGGATTGCGAATCAGCCCCAGCATTTT. It is translated as CASSQGLGGIANQPQHF.

The V and J genes are TRBV7-2 and TRBJ2-2, with TRBD2 as a possible D gene (6 bases). CDR1 is SGHTA and CDR2 is FQGNSA in the germline V gene. The CDR3 contains 13 residues. With 3 bases removed from V and 11 bases from J, the gap between germline ends came to 13 bases. DNA of the CDR3: TGTGCCAGCAGCTTTACGAGGGGAGGTGAGCTGTTTTTT. It encodes CASSFTRGGELFF.

The genes are TRBV14 and TRBJ2-7; TRBD2 matches 9 bases. The CDR3 length is 17 residues. V lost 0 bases to trimming and J lost 3 bases; unmatched junction nucleotides: 9. Germline-derived CDR1 and CDR2 are SGHDN and FVKESK. CDR3 sequence reads: CASSQDGGTSRNYEQYF. Here the CDR3 DNA reads TGTGCCAGCAGCCAAGATGGGGGGACTAGCAGAAACTACGAGCAGTACTTC. The full variable domain, in which reference TRBV14 and TRBJ2-7 provide the parts outside the CDR3, is EAGVTQFPSHSVIEKGQTVTLRCDPISGHDNLYWYRRVMGKEIKFLLHFVKESKQDESGMPNNRFLAERTGGTYSTLKVQPAELEDSGVYFCASSQDGGTSRNYEQYFGPGTRLTVT.

The V gene is TRBV5-1, the J gene TRBJ1-4; D gene unclear. From germline, CDR1 is SGHRS and CDR2 YFSETQ. V lost 4 bases and J lost 0, with 7 bases in between. CDR3 length equals 14 residues. The CDR3 nucleotides are TGCGCCAGCAGCCGAGAATCAACTAATGAAAAACTGTTTTTT. It codes for CASSRESTNEKLFF.

This chain connects TRBV20-1 to TRBJ2-3, with D unresolved. Trimming removed 6 bases from V and 3 bases from J, with 7 bases in between. CDR1 is DFQATT, CDR2 SNEGSKA, per germline (reference sequence). The CDR3 covers 11 residues. CDR3 sequence: CSAIGTDTQYF. DNA of the CDR3: TGCAGTGCCATAGGGACAGATACGCAGTATTTT.

CDR3 amino acids: CAISEGIRETQYF. The CDR3 nucleotides are TGTGCCATCAGTGAAGGGATCCGGGAGACCCAGTACTTC. The V call is TRBV10-3, the J call TRBJ2-5; D not certain. In germline, CDR1 is ENHRY, CDR2 SYGVKD. Trimming left V 3 bases short and J 5 bases short, with 10 bases between. The CDR3 length is 13 residues.

The chain couples TRBV7-9 to TRBJ2-3, with a possible D match to TRBD1 (5 bases). Trimming cost V 1 base and J 0 bases, with 14 bases left between them. In germline, CDR1 is SEHNR, CDR2 FQNEAQ (reference sequence). This CDR3 comprises 17 residues. This chain's CDR3 is CASSLGQLHFSTDTQYF. CDR3 nucleotide sequence: TGTGCCAGCAGCTTAGGACAGCTTCATTTTAGCACAGATACGCAGTATTTT. Complete variable domain (other parts from reference TRBV7-9 and TRBJ2-3): DTGVSQNPRHKITKRGQNVTFRCDPISEHNRLYWYRQTLGQGPEFLTYFQNEAQLEKSRLLSDRFSAERPKGSFSTLEIQRTEQGDSAMYLCASSLGQLHFSTDTQYFGPGTRLTVL.

This chain connects TRBV7-4 to TRBJ1-3; D is unresolved. The length of the CDR3 is 16 residues. V lost 1 base, J lost 1 base, and 11 bases lay in between. Per the germline V gene, CDR1 is SGHVT and CDR2 is SQSDAQ. CDR3 in DNA: TGTGCCAGCAGCTTAGAATCGATGGATTCTGGAAACACCATATATTTT. Protein: CASSLESMDSGNTIYF. The full variable domain, rest sourced from reference TRBV7-4 and TRBJ1-3, is GAGVSQSPRYKVAKRGRDVALRCDSISGHVTLYWYRQTLGQGSEVLTYSQSDAQRDKSGRPSGRFSAERPERSVSTLKIQRTEQGDSAVYLCASSLESMDSGNTIYFGEGSWLTVV.

The chain combines TRBV27 with TRBJ2-1, with TRBD2 matching over 14 bases. V was clipped by 7 bases and J by 9 bases; unmatched bases: 11. The CDR3 consists of 16 residues. Germline V CDR1 and CDR2: MNHEY, SMNVEV (reference sequence). CDR3 protein: CASKSAGTSGRTEQFF. CDR3 DNA: TGTGCCAGCAAATCCGCCGGGACTAGCGGGAGAACTGAGCAGTTCTTC.

The chain joins TRBV7-6 to TRBJ2-7; 7 nucleotides line up with TRBD2. V gave up 1 base and J gave up 1 base; unmatched junction bases: 7. The CDR3 spans 16 residues. Per the germline V gene, CDR1 is SGHVS and CDR2 is FNYEAQ. The CDR3 sequence: CASSLEPSGFSYEQYF. Here the CDR3 DNA reads TGTGCCAGCAGCTTAGAACCTAGCGGTTTTTCCTACGAGCAGTACTTC. The entire variable domain, with the rest obtained from reference TRBV7-6 and TRBJ2-7, is as follows: GAGVSQSPRYKVTKRGQDVALRCDPISGHVSLYWYRQALGQGPEFLTYFNYEAQQDKSGLPNDRFSAERPEGSISTLTIQRTEQRDSAMYRCASSLEPSGFSYEQYFGPGTRLTVT.

This chain links TRBV6-5 with TRBJ2-1; D gene ambiguous. Germline V gene data show CDR1 as MNHEY and CDR2 as SVGAGI. V dropped 6 bases and J dropped 7 bases, with 7 bases sitting between them. The CDR3 length is 11 residues. CDR3 region: CASSDRNEQFF. CDR3 DNA: TGTGCCAGCAGCGATCGGAATGAGCAGTTCTTC.

The CDR3 spells CASSQAKTAIQETQYF. CDR3 bases: TGTGCCAGCAGCCAAGCGAAGACGGCTATCCAAGAGACCCAGTACTTC. The genes are TRBV27 and TRBJ2-5, with no clear D. V was clipped by 6 bases and J by 1 base, with 18 bases between them. Germline V gene data show CDR1 as MNHEY and CDR2 as SMNVEV (reference sequence). The CDR3 has 16 residues.

The chain is built from TRBV19 and TRBJ2-7; 8 bases align to TRBD1. Trimming cost V 6 bases and J 3 bases; bases outside gene matches: 4. This CDR3 has 13 residues. Germline V gene sequence: CDR1 LNHDA, CDR2 SQIVND (reference sequence). The CDR3 protein is CASRRTGLYEQYF. CDR3 coding DNA: TGTGCCAGTAGACGGACAGGGCTCTACGAGCAGTACTTC.

This chain uses TRBV19 with TRBJ1-3; weak D call: TRBD1 (6 bases). In germline, CDR1 is LNHDA, CDR2 SQIVND (reference sequence). V dropped 5 bases and J dropped 0 bases, with 11 bases sitting between them. CDR3 size: 15 residues. The CDR3 reads CASSPMTGSGNTIYF. CDR3 DNA: TGTGCCAGTAGTCCCATGACAGGCTCTGGAAACACCATATATTTT.

This clone was recorded once. The chain couples TRBV18 to TRBJ1-5; a possible D gene is TRBD1 (6 bases). The V end was cut by 1 base, the J end by 3 bases, with 10 bases between. In germline, CDR1 is KGHSH, CDR2 LQKENI. This CDR3 spans 15 amino acids. CDR3 sequence: CASSPLGQSNQPQHF. DNA for the CDR3: TGTGCCAGCTCACCACTCGGACAGTCCAATCAGCCCCAGCATTTT.

The V call is TRBV10-3, the J call TRBJ1-2, with D possibly being TRBD1 (6 bases). Trimming shortened V by 7 bases and J by 7 bases, and 13 bases separated the two germline ends. Germline V gene data show CDR1 as ENHRY and CDR2 as SYGVKD. The CDR3 has 12 residues. CDR3 sequence: CAITRGEGGYTF. CDR3 nucleotide sequence: TGTGCCATCACTAGGGGGGAAGGTGGCTACACCTTC.

The count of this clone is one. The rearrangement links TRBV5-1 to TRBJ1-2, with 9 bases that match TRBD1. The V segment lost 4 bases and the J segment 8 bases; nucleotides outside the gene matches: 6. Germline V CDR1 and CDR2: SGHRS, YFSETQ. This CDR3 has 13 amino acids. CDR3: CASSIDRGGGYTF. The CDR3 DNA reads TGCGCCAGCAGCATCGACAGGGGGGGCGGCTACACCTTC.

This clone is a singleton in its sample. The chain combines TRBV4-1 with TRBJ2-1, with TRBD2 matching 10 bases. The CDR3 runs 14 residues. Germline CDR1 reads MGHRA; CDR2 reads YSYEKL. V lost 6 bases to trimming and J lost 9 bases; unmatched junction nucleotides: 8. The CDR3 sequence is CASRPAGGPGEQFF. In DNA form, the CDR3 reads TGCGCCAGCAGACCAGCGGGAGGGCCTGGTGAGCAGTTCTTC.